This passage covers 23 T cell receptor beta chains from one sample sequenced in a study of blood T cells in healthy people across ages. The use of a sample-barcoded 5' primer and a J-beta primer mix characterized a second PCR of about 7 to 12 cycles. TCRdb independently ran MiXCR on the 5' RACE reads; one entry per CDR3 protein. The sample records almost 1 million distinct CDR3 sequences, just over 50% being singletons. Input material: blood. The receptors derive from a woman aged 55-70 years in good health.

This clonotype has only a few counts. The chain recombines TRBV4-1 with TRBJ1-5, with no clear D. This CDR3 has 16 residues. CDR1 and CDR2 (germline): MGHRA, YSYEKL. Trimming removed 5 bases from V and 3 bases from J, with 17 bases in between. CDR3 amino acids: CASSSLSHPINQPQHF. The DNA of the CDR3 is TGCGCCAGCAGCTCGTTATCCCACCCAATCAATCAGCCCCAGCATTTT.

This clonotype was counted only a few times. The CDR3 sequence: CSALAGVSEQYF. CDR3 coding DNA: TGCAGTGCTCTAGCGGGGGTGTCAGAGCAGTACTTC. The chain has TRBV20-1 and TRBJ2-7, with 10 nucleotides matching TRBD2. The V and J ends lost 5 bases and 7 bases, in that order; junction bases with no gene match: 5. The CDR3 has 12 amino acids. From germline, CDR1 is DFQATT and CDR2 SNEGSKA (reference sequence).

The rearrangement links TRBV11-2 to TRBJ2-2; D is uncertain. This CDR3 spans 13 amino acids. The germline V gene has CDR1 SGHAT and CDR2 FQNNGV. Trimming took off 2 bases at V and 6 bases at J, with 7 bases between the two ends. The CDR3, as DNA: TGTGCCAGCAGCTTATACCAGGCCGGGGAGCTGTTTTTT. This sequence encodes CASSLYQAGELFF.

This clonotype was found a few times. The chain joins TRBV6-5 to TRBJ2-2; 9 nucleotides agree with TRBD2. J was trimmed by 6 bases and V by 2 bases; bases with no gene match: 7. This CDR3 region has 16 residues. Germline CDR1 reads MNHEY; CDR2 reads SVGAGI. The CDR3: CASSYEGGRAAGELFF. CDR3 DNA sequence: TGTGCCAGCAGTTACGAGGGCGGGAGGGCGGCCGGGGAGCTGTTTTTT.

The chain combines TRBV2 with TRBJ2-3, with 9 bases fitting TRBD2. The CDR3 covers 17 residues. J lost 2 bases, V lost 3 bases, and 9 bases had no gene match. Germline CDR1 is SNHLY and CDR2 is FYNNEI. The CDR3 sequence is CASSDSVAGGHTDTQYF. The CDR3, as DNA: TGTGCCAGCAGTGATTCCGTGGCGGGAGGGCACACAGATACGCAGTATTTT.

In its sample, this clonotype was seen a few times. The V and J genes are TRBV7-2 and TRBJ2-3, with D possibly being TRBD1 or TRBD2 (5 bases each). Germline CDR1 reads SGHTA; CDR2 reads FQGNSA. CDR3 length: 15 residues. V lost 3 bases, J lost 4 bases, and 14 bases lay in between. Here the CDR3 reads CASSFIVLGADTQYF. Written as DNA, the CDR3 is TGTGCCAGCAGCTTTATCGTCCTGGGGGCAGATACGCAGTATTTT.

V is TRBV3-1 and J is TRBJ2-2; TRBD1 might be the D (6 bases). The CDR3 sequence is 16 residues long. Per germline, CDR1 LGHDT and CDR2 YNNKEL (reference sequence). V was cut by 6 bases and J by 0 bases, with 14 bases left in between. The CDR3 protein is CASSRGDIANTGELFF. The DNA of the CDR3 is TGTGCCAGCAGTAGAGGGGACATCGCGAACACCGGGGAGCTGTTTTTT.

The chain recombines TRBV20-1 with TRBJ2-1; tentatively, D is TRBD2 (6 bases). Germline CDR1 DFQATT, CDR2 SNEGSKA (reference sequence). Trimming stripped 3 bases from V and 5 bases from J, with 14 bases between. This CDR3 has 14 amino acids. The CDR3 sequence is CSASLSGRHNEQFF. In DNA, the CDR3 is TGCAGTGCTAGTCTGTCAGGGAGGCACAATGAGCAGTTCTTC.

The chain uses TRBV20-1 and TRBJ1-6; maybe TRBD1 (5 bases). The length of the CDR3 is 15 residues. The V end was cut by 0 bases, the J end by 9 bases, with 15 bases between. Looked up from germline, CDR1 is DFQATT and CDR2 is SNEGSKA (reference sequence). The CDR3 nucleotides read TGCAGTGCTAGAGATCCAATCGGGGCGGCTTCACCCCTCCACTTT. Its protein product is CSARDPIGAASPLHF.

The sample holds a few counts of this clonotype. The V and J genes are TRBV5-1 and TRBJ2-2; D gene uncertain. The CDR3 has 14 amino acids. The V end was cut by 1 base, the J end by 2 bases, with 6 bases between. CDR1 and CDR2 from the germline V gene are SGHRS and YFSETQ. The CDR3 nucleotides are TGCGCCAGCAGCTTGAGTGGAAACACCGGGGAGCTGTTTTTT. Translating it yields CASSLSGNTGELFF.

This chain links TRBV28 with TRBJ1-2, with a weak D call TRBD1 (5 bases). Looked up from germline, CDR1 is MDHEN and CDR2 is SYDVKM. The CDR3 extends over 13 amino acids. V shed 8 bases and J shed 6 bases, with 16 bases lying between them. The CDR3 here is CASEWQDKDGYTF. In DNA form, the CDR3 reads TGTGCCAGCGAATGGCAGGACAAGGATGGCTACACCTTC.

The rearrangement links TRBV5-1 to TRBJ2-1, with D perhaps matching TRBD2 (6 bases). The length of the CDR3 is 16 residues. Germline assignment: CDR1 SGHRS and CDR2 YFSETQ. The V and J ends lost 0 bases and 6 bases respectively, with 16 bases between them. In DNA form, the CDR3 reads TGCGCCAGCAGCTTGGCCGGCAGGCTGGGAGGCAATGAGCAGTTCTTC. This codes for CASSLAGRLGGNEQFF.

The V gene is TRBV12-3 or TRBV12-4, the J gene TRBJ2-4; TRBD1 agrees at 8 bases. The CDR3 has 15 amino acids. Trimming took 5 bases from V and 3 from J; bases not matched to a gene: 6. CDR3 region: CASSAQGANKNIQYF. The CDR3 DNA reads TGTGCCAGCAGTGCCCAGGGGGCCAACAAAAACATTCAGTACTTC.

This clonotype showed up just once. This sequence joins TRBV28 and TRBJ1-2, with D perhaps TRBD1 (6 bases). This CDR3 has 15 residues. Looked up from germline, CDR1 is MDHEN and CDR2 is SYDVKM. V was pared by 7 bases and J by 4 bases, with 19 bases between. In DNA, the CDR3 is TGTGCCAGCATCCCCATGGGGGCAGGGGTCTATGGCTACACCTTC. Translated: CASIPMGAGVYGYTF.

The J gene is TRBJ2-1, the V gene TRBV20-1; weak D call: TRBD2 (5 bases). The length of the CDR3 is 12 residues. Trimming removed 7 bases at V and 2 bases at J, with 9 bases between. Germline V lookup: CDR1 DFQATT, CDR2 SNEGSKA (reference sequence). The CDR3 is CSEAAPYNEQFF. CDR3 in DNA: TGCAGTGAAGCGGCCCCCTACAATGAGCAGTTCTTC.

There are a few counts of this clonotype. The V call is TRBV7-8, the J call TRBJ2-5; 10 bases agree with TRBD2. With the DNA end fitting TRBJ2-7 better, the J assignment may be wrong. CDR1 SGHVS and CDR2 FQNEAQ come from the germline V gene. The CDR3 length is 14 residues. This chain's CDR3 is CASSQREGRYEQYF. The CDR3 nucleotides are TGTGCCAGCAGCCAGCGGGAGGGCCGATACGAGCAGTACTTC.

CDR3 residues: CASSEGTSLQETQYF. The CDR3 DNA follows: TGCGCCAGCAGCGAAGGGACGTCGCTCCAAGAGACCCAGTACTTC. This chain links TRBV10-2 with TRBJ2-5; D may correspond to TRBD1 or TRBD2 (5 bases each). The germline V gene has CDR1 WSHSY and CDR2 SAAADI. The CDR3 covers 15 residues. The V gene lost 6 bases and the J gene lost 1 base, with 15 bases spanning the gap.

This chain links TRBV29-1 with TRBJ2-3; D is unresolved. This CDR3 contains 11 residues. V lost 1 base and J 12 bases, leaving 11 bases between the germline ends. The germline gives CDR1 SQVTM, CDR2 ANQGSEA. In nucleotides, the CDR3 is TGCAGCGTTGAAGGGGGTATGGTACAGTATTTT. Amino acids: CSVEGGMVQYF.

This clonotype was recorded a few times. The chain carries TRBV6-2 or TRBV6-3 and TRBJ2-5; 8 bases align to TRBD2. The CDR3 has 14 amino acids. Germline-derived CDR1 and CDR2 are MNHEY and SVGEGT. The V and J ends lost 2 bases and 5 bases, in that order; junction bases with no gene match: 4. DNA for the CDR3: TGTGCCAGCAGTTACAGAGCGGGAGTGGAGACCCAGTACTTC. This translates into CASSYRAGVETQYF.

This clonotype was counted a few times. The rearrangement uses TRBV6-2 or TRBV6-3 and TRBJ1-2; D ambiguous. Germline loops: CDR1 MNHEY, CDR2 SVGEGT. The CDR3 spans 14 residues. V was pared by 5 bases and J by 4 bases, with 14 bases between. The CDR3 nucleotides read TGTGCCAGCAGTGGGCCACGAAGATTCTATGGCTACACCTTC. Its translation is CASSGPRRFYGYTF.

The chain combines TRBV7-2 with TRBJ2-1, with unresolved D. The CDR3 is 13 residues long. Germline CDR1 and CDR2: SGHTA and FQGNSA. Trimming pared 5 bases from V and 8 bases from J, leaving 13 bases between. CDR3 residues: CASSPPPLDEQFF. In DNA, the CDR3 is TGTGCCAGCAGCCCCCCCCCGTTGGATGAGCAGTTCTTC.

This chain links TRBV7-3 with TRBJ1-1; possible D gene TRBD1, 6 bases. Germline assignment: CDR1 SGHTA and CDR2 FQGTGA. The V and J ends lost 6 bases and 3 bases respectively, with 11 bases between them. The CDR3 runs 13 residues. CDR3 in amino acids: CASRGAWDTEAFF. CDR3 bases: TGTGCCAGCAGGGGGGCTTGGGACACTGAAGCTTTCTTT. The full variable domain, rest sourced from reference TRBV7-3 and TRBJ1-1, is GAGVSQTPSNKVTEKGKYVELRCDPISGHTALYWYRQSLGQGPEFLIYFQGTGAADDSGLPNDRFFAVRPEGSVSTLKIQRTERGDSAVYLCASRGAWDTEAFFGQGTRLTVV.

The J gene is TRBJ2-1, the V gene TRBV21-1; the table names TRBD1, a call not compared with the DNA. TRBV21-1 is a documented pseudogene. This CDR3 is built from 16 residues. The CDR3 loop is CASSKTPNGRSNEQFF. CDR3 DNA: TGTGCCAGCAGCAAGACCCCGAATGGGCGGAGTAATGAGCAGTTCTTC.